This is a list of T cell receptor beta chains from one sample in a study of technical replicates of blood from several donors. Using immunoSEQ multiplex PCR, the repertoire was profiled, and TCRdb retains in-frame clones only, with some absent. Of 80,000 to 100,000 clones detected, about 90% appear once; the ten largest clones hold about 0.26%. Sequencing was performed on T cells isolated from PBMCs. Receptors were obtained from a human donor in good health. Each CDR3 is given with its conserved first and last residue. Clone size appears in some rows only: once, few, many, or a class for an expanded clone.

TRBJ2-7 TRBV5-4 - CASRAGTGLYEQYF
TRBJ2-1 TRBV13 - CASSLGLPPHGEQFF
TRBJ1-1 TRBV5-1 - CASSLGTTGNTEAFF
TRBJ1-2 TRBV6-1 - CASSEQPGQSAPGGYTF
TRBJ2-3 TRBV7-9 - CASSSTVRVAGSTDTQYF
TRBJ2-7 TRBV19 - CASSPGDRPSYEQYF
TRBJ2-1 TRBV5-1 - CASSVEASNEQFF
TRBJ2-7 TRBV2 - CASSGGQVPYEQYF
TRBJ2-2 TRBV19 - CASSIGGRALANTGELFF
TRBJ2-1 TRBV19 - CASNVKISGTRGEQFF
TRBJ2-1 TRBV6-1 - CASSEMTSGVEQFF
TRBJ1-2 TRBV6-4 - CATPTDSYGYTF
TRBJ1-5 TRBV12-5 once CASGLDPGGFSSNQPQHF
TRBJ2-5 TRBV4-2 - CASSQGGTSGGLETQYF
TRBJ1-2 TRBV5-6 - CASSPGTAINYGYTF
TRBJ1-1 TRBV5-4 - CASSWQSTEAFF
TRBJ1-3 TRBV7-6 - CASSSPGQTSGNTIYF
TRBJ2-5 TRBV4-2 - CASSQEAGGKETQYF
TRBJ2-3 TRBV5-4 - CASSTFPQVTSGRGSDTQYF
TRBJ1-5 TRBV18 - CASSLDGTGVFSNQPQHF
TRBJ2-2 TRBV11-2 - CASSLASLGNTGELFF
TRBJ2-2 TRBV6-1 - CASSEVPGTNTGELFF
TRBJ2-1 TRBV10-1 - CASSGPGQGTSEQFF
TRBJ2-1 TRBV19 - CASIPRDSPSDEQFF
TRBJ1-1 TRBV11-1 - CASSLGRVLVNTEAFF
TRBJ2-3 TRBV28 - CASSLFRRTSGHTDTQYF
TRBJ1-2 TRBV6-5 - CASSYSISLYGYTF
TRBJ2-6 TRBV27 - CASSLHPGQASGANVLTF
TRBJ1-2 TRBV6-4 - CASSDSAENYGYTF
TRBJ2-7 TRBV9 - CARRGGGPYEQYF
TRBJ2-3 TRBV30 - CAWKLAGGRNTQYF
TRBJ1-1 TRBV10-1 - CASSDRANTEAFF
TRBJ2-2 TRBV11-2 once CASSLPLSGNTGELFF
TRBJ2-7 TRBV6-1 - CASSDAKLLYEQYF
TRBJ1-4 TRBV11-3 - CASSLGPRGNEKLFF
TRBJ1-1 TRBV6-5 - CASSTRQGSTEAFF
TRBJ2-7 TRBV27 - CASSFFGTALYEQYF
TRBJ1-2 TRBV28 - CAANGQGSYGYTF
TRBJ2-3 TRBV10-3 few CAISVRMASDTQYF
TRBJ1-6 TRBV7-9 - CASSSQGRVNSPLHF
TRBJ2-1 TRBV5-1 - CASSPGTSGYEQFF
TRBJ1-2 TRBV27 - CASSLSAANYGYTF
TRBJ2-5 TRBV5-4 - CASSLEVEYQETQYF
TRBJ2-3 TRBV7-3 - CASSLRASGGLGADTQYF
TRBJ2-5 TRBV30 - CAWSVPGSQETQYF
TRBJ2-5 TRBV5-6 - CASLLRARGGGLLETQYF
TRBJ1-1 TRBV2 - CASSEGLSGGTEAFF
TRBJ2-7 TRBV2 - CASRENRYEQYF
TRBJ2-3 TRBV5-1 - CASSSGQLTDTQYF
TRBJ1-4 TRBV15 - CATSTQGGNEKLFF
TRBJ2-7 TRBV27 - CASSQGLVYEQYF
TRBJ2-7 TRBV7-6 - CASSRGYRSYEQYF
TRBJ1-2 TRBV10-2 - CASSDKSLNYGYTF